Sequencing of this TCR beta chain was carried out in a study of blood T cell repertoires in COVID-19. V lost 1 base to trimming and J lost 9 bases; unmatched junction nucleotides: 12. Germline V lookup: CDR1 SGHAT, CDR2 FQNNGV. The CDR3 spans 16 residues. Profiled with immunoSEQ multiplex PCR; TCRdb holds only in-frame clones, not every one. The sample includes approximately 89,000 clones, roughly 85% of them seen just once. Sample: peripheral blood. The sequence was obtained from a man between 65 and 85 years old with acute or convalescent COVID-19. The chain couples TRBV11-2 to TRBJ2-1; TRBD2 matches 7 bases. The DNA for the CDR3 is TGTGCCAGCAGCTTAGTAGCGGCGGGGGTAATTCGTGAGCAGTTCTTC. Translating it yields CASSLVAAGVIREQFF.